This TCR beta chain was captured in a study of blood T cells in healthy people across ages. Study results and limitations: Significant beta diversity loss was already apparent by age around 36, declining roughly linearly.

Each sample gave at least 6.5 million isolated PBMCs. Details on this clonotype: The antigen remains undetermined.

It was with a sample-barcoded 5' primer and a J-beta primer mix that a second PCR of about 7 to 12 cycles was run. Each cDNA molecule carried a tag from a template-switch adaptor that contained 12 random nucleotides. CDR3-containing paired-end reads numbering at least 2.5 million came from each sample. MiXCR, run by TCRdb on the 5' RACE reads, gives a single entry per CDR3 protein. The sample consists of under 2 million distinct CDR3 sequences, approximately 32% of them appearing once. V gave up 8 bases and J gave up 0 bases; unmatched junction bases: 3. From germline, CDR1 is SNHLY and CDR2 FYNNEI. CDR3 length: 14 amino acids.

The sequencing input was blood. The J gene is TRBJ1-5, the V gene TRBV2; 8 nucleotides match TRBD1. The TCR originated in a woman aged 25 to 39 in good health. The CDR3 coding sequence is TGTGCCAGCTGGACAGGGAATAGCAATCAGCCCCAGCATTTT. It translates to CASWTGNSNQPQHF.